Reported below is one TCR beta chain. The record originates from a study of shared T cell receptors in the human thymus. The J segment lost 7 bases and the V segment lost 6 bases, leaving 5 bases of the junction unmatched. Germline CDR1 reads MGHDK; CDR2 reads SYGVNS. This CDR3 is 13 amino acids long. Generated by immunoSEQ multiplex PCR, the TCRdb table keeps only in-frame clones and is missing some. The data show about 710,000 clones, with around 87% seen just once and under 0.01% held by the top ten. These data are also associated with another study on human thymus T cells. Per that study: Resections were taken during corrective heart surgery, and the thymus tissue came from these.

The sequencing sample was made of thymocytes. This chain uses TRBV25-1 with TRBJ1-4; 7 nucleotides align to TRBD1. This receptor was identified in a boy in the first two years of life with a congenital heart defect. The CDR3 sequence is CASRETGCEKLFF. DNA for the CDR3: TGTGCCAGCAGAGAGACAGGGTGTGAAAAACTGTTTTTT.